The clone carrying this T cell receptor (beta chain) has just a few counts. The CDR3 covers 14 residues. Per the germline V gene, CDR1 is SNHLY and CDR2 is FYNNEI. The junction had 4 bases not matched to a gene; V was cut back by 5 bases and J by 0 bases. Original processing notes: Amplified reference gene primers provided the basis for estimating nucleated cell counts. Produced via immunoSEQ multiplex PCR; TCRdb's table is partial and in-frame only. V and J calls and clone size are as listed in that table; D and trimming were resolved from the DNA. The data contain about 71,000 clones, around 83% of them seen just once; the ten biggest clones take up under 6%. The data belong to a study of blood T cell repertoires in COVID-19. Looking at the study overall: From the United States, Italy and Spain came samples of acute and convalescent COVID-19. The analysed material was cDNA or gDNA that came from T cells, B-cell-depleted T cells, or PBMCs.

The rearrangement uses TRBV2 and TRBJ2-7; 7 nucleotides agree with TRBD1. This TCR derives from a man older than 75 with acute or convalescent COVID-19. The specimen was peripheral blood. CDR3 DNA sequence: TGTGCCAGCAGTTCCGGGACAGTCTCCTACGAGCAGTACTTC. Encoded protein: CASSSGTVSYEQYF.